What follows are 24 T cell receptor beta chains derived from one specimen sequenced in a study of Ad26.COV2.S vaccination and SARS-CoV-2 variants. Treatment of the sample: about 20 received Ad26.COV2.S at low or high dose, single or two shots; 5 received placebo; per-sample allocation not given. Sampling occurred on day 63 after the first vaccine or placebo injection. Assay: immunoSEQ multiplex PCR; the TCRdb copy retains only in-frame clones and omits some. The sample lists around 350,000 clones, roughly 84% occurring once. The specimen was peripheral blood, collected in a trial of Ad26.COV2.S vaccine versus placebo. These receptors all stem from a person aged 18-60 years who received the Ad26.COV2.S COVID-19 vaccine or a placebo.

This chain links TRBV28 with TRBJ1-3, with TRBD1 matching 7 bases. J was trimmed by 3 bases and V by 7 bases; bases with no gene match: 12. The germline CDR1 and CDR2 sequences are MDHEN and SYDVKM. This CDR3 has 16 amino acids. The DNA of the CDR3 is TGTGCCAGCACCCAGGGGGGGAGCTTCCTTGGAAACACCATATATTTT. It codes for CASTQGGSFLGNTIYF.

The chain carries TRBV19 and TRBJ2-5; maybe TRBD1 (6 bases). The CDR3 runs to 14 residues. CDR1 and CDR2 (germline): LNHDA, SQIVND (reference sequence). V dropped 5 bases and J dropped 5 bases, with 15 bases sitting between them. The chain's CDR3 is CASSPRVRGETQYF. The CDR3 DNA reads TGTGCCAGTAGTCCCAGGGTGAGGGGGGAGACCCAGTACTTC.

This clone was observed a single time. The rearrangement uses TRBV18 and TRBJ2-2, with no clear D. Trimming pared 2 bases from V and 0 bases from J, leaving 13 bases between. The CDR3 has 17 residues. CDR1 and CDR2 from the germline V gene are KGHSH and LQKENI. Here the CDR3 DNA reads TGTGCCAGCTCACCAGTCCCGGTCAGACCGAACACCGGGGAGCTGTTTTTT. Protein: CASSPVPVRPNTGELFF.

This clone was detected once. The J gene is TRBJ2-2, the V gene TRBV5-1; 8 bases line up with TRBD1. With 6 bases clipped from V and 2 bases from J, the junction kept 12 bases outside the gene matches. The CDR3 sequence is 17 residues long. The germline V gene encodes CDR1 SGHRS and CDR2 YFSETQ. The CDR3 bases are TGCGCCAGCACCAGTTCTCTGACAGGGGCCAACACCGGGGAGCTGTTTTTT. Translation: CASTSSLTGANTGELFF. The whole variable domain, remainder taken from reference TRBV5-1 and TRBJ2-2, is KAGVTQTPRYLIKTRGQQVTLSCSPISGHRSVSWYQQTPGQGLQFLFEYFSETQRNKGNFPGRFSGRQFSNSRSEMNVSTLELGDSALYLCASTSSLTGANTGELFFGEGSRLTVL.

This rearrangement joins TRBV18 to TRBJ2-5; 9 positions agree with TRBD2. J was trimmed by 7 bases and V by 3 bases; bases with no gene match: 12. The V gene's germline CDR1 is KGHSH and CDR2 LQKENI. The CDR3 consists of 16 residues. Here the CDR3 reads CASSPSSGAAGGTQYF. CDR3 nucleotides: TGTGCCAGCTCACCCTCTAGCGGGGCCGCCGGAGGGACCCAGTACTTC.

The genes are TRBV7-9 and TRBJ2-7; no clear D gene. The CDR3 extends over 15 amino acids. Germline loops: CDR1 SEHNR, CDR2 FQNEAQ (reference sequence). The V gene lost 1 base and the J gene lost 0 bases, with 10 bases spanning the gap. CDR3 nucleotide sequence: TGTGCCAGCAGCTTAGGGATAGGGATCTCCTACGAGCAGTACTTC. Translating gives CASSLGIGISYEQYF. Drawing the rest from reference TRBV7-9 and TRBJ2-7, the complete variable domain is DTGVSQNPRHKITKRGQNVTFRCDPISEHNRLYWYRQTLGQGPEFLTYFQNEAQLEKSRLLSDRFSAERPKGSFSTLEIQRTEQGDSAMYLCASSLGIGISYEQYFGPGTRLTVT.

This chain joins TRBV11-3 and TRBJ2-7; the D is unclear. The germline gives CDR1 SGHNT, CDR2 YENEEA. V lost 1 base to trimming and J lost 3 bases, with 7 bases between them. The CDR3 extends over 13 amino acids. DNA for the CDR3: TGTGCCAGCAGCTTAGGTTTAGACTACGAGCAGTACTTC. Protein product: CASSLGLDYEQYF. The variable domain in full, completed from reference TRBV11-3 and TRBJ2-7, reads EAGVVQSPRYKIIEKKQPVAFWCNPISGHNTLYWYLQNLGQGPELLIRYENEEAVDDSQLPKDRFSAERLKGVDSTLKIQPAELGDSAVYLCASSLGLDYEQYFGPGTRLTVT.

This rearrangement joins TRBV11-2 to TRBJ2-2; D is unresolved. This CDR3 contains 12 residues. With 7 bases removed from V and 3 bases from J, the gap between germline ends came to 6 bases. Germline CDR1 is SGHAT and CDR2 is FQNNGV. CDR3 loop: CASTDYTGELFF. The CDR3 DNA follows: TGTGCCAGCACCGATTACACCGGGGAGCTGTTTTTT.

The CDR3 DNA sequence: TGTGCCAGCAGTTACCAGGACAGGGGCAATGAGCAGTTCTTC. Its protein is CASSYQDRGNEQFF. The chain has TRBV6-6 and TRBJ2-1, with 9 bases that match TRBD1. This CDR3 contains 14 residues. V lost 2 bases to trimming and J lost 6 bases; unmatched junction nucleotides: 2. The germline V gene has CDR1 MNHNY and CDR2 SVGAGI (reference sequence).

The chain has TRBV15 and TRBJ2-7; D may be TRBD1 (5 bases). V lost 2 bases and J 6 bases, leaving 14 bases between the germline ends. Germline CDR1 is LNHNV and CDR2 is YYDKDF (reference sequence). The CDR3 covers 14 residues. The CDR3 loop reads CATSRPSGPGEQYF. The DNA of the CDR3 is TGTGCCACCAGCAGACCGTCAGGGCCGGGCGAGCAGTACTTC.

The chain combines TRBV15 with TRBJ1-6; D gene unclear. The CDR3 runs 13 residues. Trimming cost V 6 bases and J 3 bases, with 6 bases left between them. Germline CDR1 and CDR2: LNHNV and YYDKDF (reference sequence). In DNA, the CDR3 is TGTGCCACCAGTCAGGTCTATAATTCACCCCTCCACTTT. Encoded protein: CATSQVYNSPLHF.

V gene TRBV5-1 combines with J gene TRBJ2-2; D gene ambiguous. Trimming removed 0 bases from V and 4 bases from J, with 13 bases in between. Germline V gene data show CDR1 as SGHRS and CDR2 as YFSETQ. The CDR3 runs 16 residues. The chain's CDR3 is CASSLASRTGTGELFF. CDR3 bases: TGCGCCAGCAGCTTGGCCTCCAGGACGGGCACCGGGGAGCTGTTTTTT.

The chain uses TRBV11-3 and TRBJ2-1, with D possibly TRBD1 on 6 matching bases. The V end lost 2 bases, the J end lost 9 bases, and 14 bases lay between the germline ends. The length of the CDR3 is 14 residues. From germline, CDR1 is SGHNT and CDR2 YENEEA. DNA of the CDR3: TGTGCCAGCAGCTTAAATCCAGGGGTGGGTGAGCAGTTCTTC. Protein product: CASSLNPGVGEQFF.

In its sample, this clone was seen a few times. The chain employs TRBV27 and TRBJ1-5, with no clear D. There are 15 residues in the CDR3. Trimming cost V 2 bases and J 9 bases, with 17 bases left between them. The germline V gene encodes CDR1 MNHEY and CDR2 SMNVEV (reference sequence). The CDR3 region is CASSLKFTPRGPQHF. The CDR3 nucleotides read TGTGCCAGCAGTTTAAAGTTCACCCCCCGAGGGCCCCAGCATTTT.

The chain employs TRBV5-1 and TRBJ2-3, with D tentatively TRBD1 or TRBD2 (5 bases each). The ends were cut back, 5 bases at V and 1 base at J, with 11 bases in the middle. Germline CDR1 and CDR2: SGHRS and YFSETQ. There are 14 residues in the CDR3. The CDR3 bases are TGCGCCAGCAGGGGGGAGCGCGGCACAGATACGCAGTATTTT. Its translation is CASRGERGTDTQYF.

The J gene is TRBJ2-2, the V gene TRBV4-3, with D perhaps assigned TRBD1 or TRBD2 (5 bases each). The V gene's germline CDR1 is LGHNA and CDR2 YSLEER. The V gene lost 0 bases and the J gene lost 4 bases, with 15 bases spanning the gap. The CDR3 is made up of 17 amino acids. CDR3 amino acids: CASSQEIGTSTTGELFF. In DNA form, the CDR3 reads TGCGCCAGCAGCCAAGAAATAGGGACGAGTACCACCGGGGAGCTGTTTTTT.

The rearrangement joins TRBV6-5 to TRBJ1-1, with a weak D call TRBD1 (6 bases). CDR1 MNHEY and CDR2 SVGAGI come from the germline V gene. The CDR3 is made up of 12 amino acids. The V end lost 10 bases, the J end lost 3 bases, and 12 bases lay between the germline ends. CDR3 residues: CAIGGYDTEAFF. The DNA for the CDR3 is TGTGCCATAGGGGGTTACGACACTGAAGCTTTCTTT.

The V gene is TRBV4-1, the J gene TRBJ2-1; the match to TRBD2 covers 9 bases. Per germline, CDR1 MGHRA and CDR2 YSYEKL. V shed 6 bases, J shed 10 bases, and the junction held 13 bases outside the gene matches. CDR3 size: 15 residues. CDR3 in amino acids: CASSYTRGGRGEQFF. The CDR3 coding sequence is TGCGCCAGCAGTTATACGCGGGGGGGCCGGGGCGAGCAGTTCTTC.

The chain has TRBV19 and TRBJ2-3; D is perhaps TRBD1 or TRBD2 (5 bases each). Germline V gene lookup returns CDR1 LNHDA and CDR2 SQIVND (reference sequence). Trimming removed 6 bases at V and 11 bases at J, with 18 bases between. The CDR3 runs 13 residues. CDR3 residues: CASRARTGRGQYF. CDR3 coding DNA: TGTGCCAGTAGAGCCCGAACAGGTCGGGGGCAGTATTTT.

V gene TRBV27 combines with J gene TRBJ2-5; TRBD2 aligns across 8 bases. The CDR3 is made up of 18 amino acids. Unmatched junction bases numbered 20, after V lost 7 bases and J lost 4 bases. In germline, CDR1 is MNHEY, CDR2 SMNVEV (reference sequence). The CDR3 loop is CASKGGVSGTGGIETQYF. As DNA, the CDR3 is TGTGCCAGCAAGGGGGGAGTTAGCGGGACTGGGGGCATAGAGACCCAGTACTTC.

The chain uses TRBV5-5 and TRBJ1-6, with a tentative D call TRBD1 (5 bases). V lost 1 base and J 1 base, leaving 12 bases between the germline ends. From germline, CDR1 is SGHKS and CDR2 YYEKEE (reference sequence). This CDR3 has 17 residues. The chain's CDR3 is CASSLSFQGSYNSPLHF. In DNA, the CDR3 is TGTGCCAGCAGCTTGTCTTTCCAGGGATCCTATAATTCACCCCTCCACTTT.

The rearrangement joins TRBV5-1 to TRBJ2-3; D might be TRBD2 (6 bases). Between the trimmed V and J ends, which lost 4 bases and 4 bases, there was a span of 16 bases. Germline loops: CDR1 SGHRS, CDR2 YFSETQ. CDR3 length: 15 amino acids. CDR3 sequence (DNA): TGCGCCAGCAGCCGTGGGACTGCCGGGGCAGATACGCAGTATTTT. As protein: CASSRGTAGADTQYF.

This clone was counted between two and nine times. This chain links TRBV19 with TRBJ1-5; D remains unclear. The CDR3 runs 17 residues. The ends were cut back, 3 bases at V and 3 bases at J, with 18 bases in the middle. Germline V CDR1 and CDR2: LNHDA, SQIVND (reference sequence). CDR3 protein: CASSITGRSTLNQPQHF. CDR3 nucleotides: TGTGCCAGTAGTATCACGGGCAGAAGCACCCTCAATCAGCCCCAGCATTTT.

The V and J genes are TRBV19 and TRBJ2-7; D call uncertain. Trimming took 1 base from V and 2 from J, leaving 9 bases between them. Germline values: CDR1 LNHDA, CDR2 SQIVND (reference sequence). The length of the CDR3 is 14 residues. The chain's CDR3 is CASSIVHGAYEQYF. CDR3 DNA: TGTGCCAGTAGTATAGTACACGGAGCCTACGAGCAGTACTTC. The full variable domain, in which reference TRBV19 and TRBJ2-7 provide the parts outside the CDR3, is DGGITQSPKYLFRKEGQNVTLSCEQNLNHDAMYWYRQDPGQGLRLIYYSQIVNDFQKGDIAEGYSVSREKKESFPLTVTSAQKNPTAFYLCASSIVHGAYEQYFGPGTRLTVT.